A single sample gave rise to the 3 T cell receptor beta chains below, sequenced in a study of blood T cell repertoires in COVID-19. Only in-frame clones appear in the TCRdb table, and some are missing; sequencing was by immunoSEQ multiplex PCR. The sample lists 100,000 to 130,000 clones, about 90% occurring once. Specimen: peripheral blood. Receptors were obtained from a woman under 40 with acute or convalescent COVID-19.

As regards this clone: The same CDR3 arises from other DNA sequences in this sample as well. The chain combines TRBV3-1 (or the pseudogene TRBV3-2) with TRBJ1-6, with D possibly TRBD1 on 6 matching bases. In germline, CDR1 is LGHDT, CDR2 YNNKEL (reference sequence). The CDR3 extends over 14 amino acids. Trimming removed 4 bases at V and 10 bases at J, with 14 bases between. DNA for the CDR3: TGTGCCAGCAGCCCCGCGAGGGGGAACTCACCCCTCCACTTT. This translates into CASSPARGNSPLHF.

CDR3 protein: CASSLGGQGLYGYTF. CDR3 coding DNA: TGTGCCAGCAGTTTGGGTGGTCAGGGACTCTATGGCTACACCTTC. The chain combines TRBV27 with TRBJ1-2; possible D gene TRBD1, 5 bases. V was pared by 3 bases and J by 4 bases, with 15 bases between. The germline V gene encodes CDR1 MNHEY and CDR2 SMNVEV (reference sequence). This CDR3 comprises 15 residues.

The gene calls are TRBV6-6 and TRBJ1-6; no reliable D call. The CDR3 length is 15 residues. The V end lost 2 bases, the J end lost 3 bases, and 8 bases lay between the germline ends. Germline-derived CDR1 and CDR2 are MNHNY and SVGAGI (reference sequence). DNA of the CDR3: TGTGCCAGCAGTTACGGTGCGGACTATAATTCACCCCTCCACTTT. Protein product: CASSYGADYNSPLHF.